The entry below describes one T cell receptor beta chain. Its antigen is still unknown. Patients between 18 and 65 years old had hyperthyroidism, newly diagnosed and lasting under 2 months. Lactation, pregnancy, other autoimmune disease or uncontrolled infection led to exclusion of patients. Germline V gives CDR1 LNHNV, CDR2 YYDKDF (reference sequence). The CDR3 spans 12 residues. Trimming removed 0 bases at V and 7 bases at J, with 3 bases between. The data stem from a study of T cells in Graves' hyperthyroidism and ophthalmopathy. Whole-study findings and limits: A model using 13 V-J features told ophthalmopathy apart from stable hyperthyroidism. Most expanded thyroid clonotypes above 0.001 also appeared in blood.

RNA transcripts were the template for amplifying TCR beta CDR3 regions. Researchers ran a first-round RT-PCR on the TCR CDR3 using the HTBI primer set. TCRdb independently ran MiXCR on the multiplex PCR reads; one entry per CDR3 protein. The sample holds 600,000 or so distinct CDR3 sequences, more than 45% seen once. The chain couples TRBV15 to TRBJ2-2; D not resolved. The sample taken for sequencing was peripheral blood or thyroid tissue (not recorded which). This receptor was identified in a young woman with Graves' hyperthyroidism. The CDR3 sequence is CATSRDHGELFF. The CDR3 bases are TGTGCCACCAGCAGAGATCACGGGGAGCTGTTTTTT.